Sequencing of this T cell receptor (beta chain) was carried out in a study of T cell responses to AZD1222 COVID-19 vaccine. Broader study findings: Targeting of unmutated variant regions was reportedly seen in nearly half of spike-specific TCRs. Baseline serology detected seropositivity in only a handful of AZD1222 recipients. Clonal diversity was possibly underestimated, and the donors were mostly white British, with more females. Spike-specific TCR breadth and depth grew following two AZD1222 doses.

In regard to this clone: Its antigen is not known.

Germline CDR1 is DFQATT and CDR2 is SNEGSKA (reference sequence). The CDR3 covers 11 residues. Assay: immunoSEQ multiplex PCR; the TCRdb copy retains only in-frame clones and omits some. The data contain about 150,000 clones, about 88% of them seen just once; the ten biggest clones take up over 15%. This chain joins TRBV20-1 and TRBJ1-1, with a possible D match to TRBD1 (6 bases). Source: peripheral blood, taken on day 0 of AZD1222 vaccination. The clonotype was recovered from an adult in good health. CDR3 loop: CRSGAETEAFF. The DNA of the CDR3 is TGCAGATCGGGGGCGGAGACTGAAGCTTTCTTT.